This is a list of T cell receptor beta chains from one sample in a study of shared clonotypes between healthy human individuals. Assay used: immunoSEQ multiplex PCR; TCRdb lists only in-frame clones, some missing. The table has roughly 500,000 clones, roughly four fifths seen once. The sequenced sample was PBMCs. The receptors come from a woman aged 40 to 50 in good health. Some clones in this sample may be carry-over from other donors' samples. Both conserved end residues are part of each CDR3. Each record gives: CDR3 length, D gene, clone size, V gene, J gene, CDR3 protein, CDR3 DNA. A D gene is named only where the DNA matches it firmly. Part of the rows lack a size; the others show once, few, many or a class for expanded clones.

>16|TRBD1|.|TRBV27|TRBJ2-7
CASSPGTGRELYEQYF
TGTGCCAGCAGTCCAGGGACAGGGAGAGAATTATACGAGCAGTACTTC
>14|.|.|TRBV19|TRBJ1-2
CASSPQAGVYGYTF
TGTGCCAGTAGTCCCCAGGCAGGGGTCTATGGCTACACCTTC
>13|.|.|TRBV11-2|TRBJ1-1
CASSLAVRGRAFF
TGTGCCAGCAGCTTAGCTGTCAGGGGTCGAGCTTTCTTT
>15|TRBD2|.|TRBV9|TRBJ2-1
CASSVDLAGGRGQFF
TGTGCCAGCAGCGTAGACCTAGCGGGAGGGAGAGGGCAGTTCTTC
>15|TRBD1|.|TRBV11-3|TRBJ2-2
CASSTGQGATGELFF
TGTGCCAGCAGCACAGGACAGGGGGCGACCGGGGAGCTGTTTTTT
>11|.|.|TRBV30|TRBJ1-1
CAWNEEVEAFF
TGTGCCTGGAATGAGGAGGTTGAAGCTTTCTTT
>16|.|.|TRBV25-1|TRBJ1-1
CASSEYSGVAPAEAFF
TGTGCCAGCAGTGAATATTCCGGGGTAGCGCCCGCTGAAGCTTTCTTT
>12|.|few|TRBV7-9|TRBJ2-7
CASSLGSYEQYF
TGTGCCAGCAGCTTAGGGTCCTACGAGCAGTACTTC
>14|.|.|TRBV28|TRBJ1-4
CASSYSNNGEQLFF
TGTGCCAGCAGTTACAGCAATAATGGCGAACAACTGTTTTTT
>16|TRBD2|.|TRBV5-1|TRBJ2-3
CASSLTGGFPTDTQYF
TGCGCCAGCAGCTTGACCGGGGGGTTCCCGACAGATACGCAGTATTTT
>15|TRBD2|.|TRBV18|TRBJ2-2
CASSIAGGGTGELFF
TGTGCCAGCTCAATAGCGGGAGGAGGAACCGGGGAGCTGTTTTTT
>15|.|few|TRBV28|TRBJ2-7
CASREDQSYSYEQYF
TGTGCCAGCAGGGAGGACCAAAGTTACTCCTACGAGCAGTACTTC
>17|TRBD1|.|TRBV19|TRBJ1-4
CASRGQAASATNEKLFF
TGTGCCAGTAGGGGACAGGCAGCTAGCGCAACTAATGAAAAACTGTTTTTT
>15|TRBD1|once|TRBV28|TRBJ2-7
CASSPGGAGPYEQYF
TGTGCCAGCAGTCCAGGGGGCGCTGGTCCCTACGAGCAGTACTTC
>13|.|.|TRBV6-5|TRBJ1-2
CASSYGYGEGYTF
TGTGCCAGCAGTTACGGGTATGGGGAGGGCTACACCTTC
>14|.|.|TRBV5-1|TRBJ2-7
CASSLGVGGYEQYF
TGCGCCAGCAGCTTAGGTGTGGGAGGCTACGAGCAGTACTTC
>11|.|.|TRBV20-1|TRBJ2-1
CSALSYNEQFF
TGCAGTGCTCTCTCCTACAATGAGCAGTTCTTC
>16|TRBD2|.|TRBV6-4|TRBJ2-1
CASSDSQAGGDNEQFF
TGTGCCAGCAGTGACTCACAAGCGGGAGGAGACAATGAGCAGTTCTTC
>15|TRBD2|.|TRBV12-5|TRBJ2-1
CASGSTSGRGHEQFF
TGTGCTAGTGGGTCGACTAGCGGGAGGGGACATGAGCAGTTCTTC
>14|.|.|TRBV11-2|TRBJ2-7
CASSSNMDSYEQYF
TGTGCCAGCAGCTCCAACATGGATTCCTACGAGCAGTACTTC
>12|.|.|TRBV30|TRBJ2-1
CAWSVAYNEQFF
TGTGCCTGGAGTGTAGCATACAATGAGCAGTTCTTC
>15|.|.|TRBV18|TRBJ1-2
CASSPQQGVIYGYTF
TGTGCCAGCTCACCACAACAGGGCGTAATCTATGGCTACACCTTC
>15|TRBD2|.|TRBV4-1|TRBJ2-3
CASSPSGRPTDTQYF
TGCGCCAGCAGCCCTAGCGGGAGGCCCACAGATACGCAGTATTTT
>18|TRBD2|.|TRBV10-3|TRBJ2-2
CAISDRGLAGGPPGELFF
TGTGCCATCAGTGACAGGGGACTAGCGGGAGGGCCCCCCGGGGAGCTGTTTTTT
>17|TRBD1|few|TRBV5-3|TRBJ2-1
CARSSRTGLISYNEQFF
TGTGCCAGAAGCTCCCGGACAGGTCTGATTTCCTACAATGAGCAGTTCTTC
>16|.|.|TRBV30|TRBJ2-5
CAWSVGGGGGWETQYF
TGTGCCTGGAGTGTCGGCGGTGGGGGTGGTTGGGAGACCCAGTACTTC
>14|.|.|TRBV19|TRBJ1-1
CASSARQANTEAFF
TGTGCCAGTAGTGCTCGACAGGCAAACACTGAAGCTTTCTTT
>13|.|few|TRBV5-1|TRBJ2-5
CASSTDYQETQYF
TGCGCCAGCAGCACCGACTATCAAGAGACCCAGTACTTC
>16|.|.|TRBV2|TRBJ2-4
CASSERGSLAKNIQYF
TGTGCCAGCAGTGAACGTGGCTCCCTAGCCAAAAACATTCAGTACTTC
>13|.|.|TRBV29-1|TRBJ2-5
CSAKQGGGETQYF
TGCAGCGCTAAACAGGGGGGAGGGGAGACCCAGTACTTC
>15|.|.|TRBV5-1|TRBJ2-1
CASSFRDLSRDEQFF
TGCGCCAGCAGCTTCAGGGATTTAAGTCGGGATGAGCAGTTCTTC
>12|.|.|TRBV2|TRBJ2-5
CASTGSPLSQYF
TGTGCCAGTACAGGGAGCCCCTTGTCCCAGTACTTC
>13|.|.|TRBV28|TRBJ1-2
CASRGAGAYGYTF
TGTGCCAGCAGGGGGGCGGGGGCCTATGGCTACACCTTC
>15|TRBD2|once|TRBV14|TRBJ2-1
CASSQGVAGGEEQFF
TGTGCCAGCAGCCAAGGGGTAGCGGGAGGAGAGGAGCAGTTCTTC
>17|TRBD2|.|TRBV7-9|TRBJ2-3
CASSFLGLAGGGDTQYF
TGTGCCAGCAGCTTTTTGGGTCTAGCGGGAGGTGGAGATACGCAGTATTTT
>15|.|.|TRBV18|TRBJ1-1
CASSPPTGSSSEAFF
TGTGCCAGCTCACCACCGACGGGAAGTTCATCGGAAGCTTTCTTT
>15|.|.|TRBV14|TRBJ2-5
CASSQGVASRETQYF
TGTGCCAGCAGCCAAGGGGTCGCCTCCCGGGAGACCCAGTACTTC
>15|.|once|TRBV28|TRBJ2-4
CAINSGAIAKNIQYF
TGTGCCATCAATTCTGGGGCCATAGCCAAAAACATTCAGTACTTC
>17|TRBD1|.|TRBV10-3|TRBJ1-2
CAISDPGQGSSNYGYTF
TGTGCCATCAGTGATCCGGGACAGGGGAGTTCTAACTATGGCTACACCTTC
>16|.|.|TRBV5-4|TRBJ2-3
CASSFRGTSPTDTQYF
TGTGCCAGCAGCTTTCGGGGGACCTCGCCCACAGATACGCAGTATTTT
>15|.|.|TRBV5-1|TRBJ2-1
CASSLVASVWDEQFF
TGCGCCAGCAGCTTGGTGGCTAGCGTTTGGGATGAGCAGTTCTTC
>14|TRBD2|few|TRBV11-2|TRBJ2-1
CASRLAGEHNEQFF
TGTGCCAGCAGACTAGCGGGAGAGCATAATGAGCAGTTCTTC
>16|.|.|TRBV4-2|TRBJ2-1
CASSQVGGLSYNEQFF
TGTGCCAGCAGCCAAGTCGGCGGTCTCTCCTACAATGAGCAGTTCTTC
>15|.|.|TRBV7-3|TRBJ2-3
CASSHGTSSTDAQYF
TGTGCCAGCAGTCACGGGACCTCCTCCACAGATGCGCAGTATTTT
>14|TRBD2|.|TRBV7-2|TRBJ2-7
CASSQWTSGRGQYF
TGTGCCAGCAGCCAGTGGACTAGCGGGAGAGGGCAGTACTTC
>13|.|.|TRBV9|TRBJ2-1
CASSLESYNEQFF
TGTGCCAGCAGCCTGGAATCGTACAATGAGCAGTTCTTC
>14|TRBD1|.|TRBV6-1|TRBJ2-7
CASRDRGSTYEQYF
TGTGCCAGCAGGGACAGGGGATCAACCTACGAGCAGTACTTC
>16|TRBD1|once|TRBV7-9|TRBJ2-3
CASSLPGQKSTDTQYF
TGTGCCAGCAGCTTACCGGGACAGAAAAGCACAGATACGCAGTATTTT